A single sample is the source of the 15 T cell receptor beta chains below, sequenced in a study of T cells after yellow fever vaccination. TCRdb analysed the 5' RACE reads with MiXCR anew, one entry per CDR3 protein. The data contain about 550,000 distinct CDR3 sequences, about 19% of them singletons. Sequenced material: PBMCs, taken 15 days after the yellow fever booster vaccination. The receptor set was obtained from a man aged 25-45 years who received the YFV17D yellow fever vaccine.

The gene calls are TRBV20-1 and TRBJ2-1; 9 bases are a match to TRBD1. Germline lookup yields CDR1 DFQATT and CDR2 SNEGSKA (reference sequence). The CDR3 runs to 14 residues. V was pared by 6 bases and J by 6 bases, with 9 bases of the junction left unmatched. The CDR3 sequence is CSAPWTGEINEQFF. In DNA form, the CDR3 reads TGCAGTGCCCCCTGGACAGGGGAGATCAATGAGCAGTTCTTC.

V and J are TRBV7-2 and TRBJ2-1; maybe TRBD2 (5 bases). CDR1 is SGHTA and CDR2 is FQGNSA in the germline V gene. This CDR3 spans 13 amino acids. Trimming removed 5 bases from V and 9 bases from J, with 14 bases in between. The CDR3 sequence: CASSGRRRFEQFF. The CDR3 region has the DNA TGTGCCAGCAGCGGCAGGAGGAGGTTTGAGCAGTTCTTC.

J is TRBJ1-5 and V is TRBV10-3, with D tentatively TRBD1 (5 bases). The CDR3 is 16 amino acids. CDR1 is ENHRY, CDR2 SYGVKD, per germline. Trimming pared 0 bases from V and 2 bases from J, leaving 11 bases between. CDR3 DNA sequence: TGTGCCATCAGTGAGTCGGAAGGGGTAGGCAATCAGCCCCAGCATTTT. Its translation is CAISESEGVGNQPQHF.

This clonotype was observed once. The CDR3 loop is CASSQESAPRLPDTQYF. The CDR3 coding sequence is TGCGCCAGCAGCCAAGAATCGGCTCCTCGTCTCCCAGATACGCAGTATTTT. The V call is TRBV4-3, the J call TRBJ2-3; D gene uncertain. CDR3 size: 17 residues. Trimming cost V 0 bases and J 4 bases, with 17 bases left between them. Germline assignment: CDR1 LGHNA and CDR2 YSLEER.

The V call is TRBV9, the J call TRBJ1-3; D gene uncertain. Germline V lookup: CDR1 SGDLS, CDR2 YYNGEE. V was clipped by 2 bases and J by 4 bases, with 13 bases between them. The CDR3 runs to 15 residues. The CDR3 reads CASSVDLGVGNTIYF. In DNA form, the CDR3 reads TGTGCCAGCAGCGTGGATCTAGGTGTGGGAAACACCATATATTTT.

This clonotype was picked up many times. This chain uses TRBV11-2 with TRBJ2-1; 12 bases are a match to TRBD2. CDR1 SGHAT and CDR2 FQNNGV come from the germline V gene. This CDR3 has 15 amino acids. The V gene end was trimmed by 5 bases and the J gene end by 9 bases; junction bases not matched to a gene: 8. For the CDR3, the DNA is TGTGCCAGCAGCCCCCGACTAGCGGGAGAAACTGAGCAGTTCTTC. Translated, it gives CASSPRLAGETEQFF.

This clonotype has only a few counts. CDR3 DNA: TGTGCCAGCAGTCCCGCGGGACACTTAAACACTGAAGCTTTCTTT. It codes for CASSPAGHLNTEAFF. The V and J genes are TRBV12-3 or TRBV12-4 and TRBJ1-1; D possibly corresponds to TRBD1 (6 bases). Trimming pared 5 bases from V and 2 bases from J, leaving 15 bases between. This CDR3 has 15 residues.

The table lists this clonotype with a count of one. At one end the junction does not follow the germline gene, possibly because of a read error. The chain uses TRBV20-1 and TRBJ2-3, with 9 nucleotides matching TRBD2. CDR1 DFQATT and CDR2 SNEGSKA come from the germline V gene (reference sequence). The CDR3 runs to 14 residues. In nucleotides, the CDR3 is TGCTGTGCTAGAGTGGCTAGCGGGGTAGATACGCAGTATTTT. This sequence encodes CCARVASGVDTQYF.

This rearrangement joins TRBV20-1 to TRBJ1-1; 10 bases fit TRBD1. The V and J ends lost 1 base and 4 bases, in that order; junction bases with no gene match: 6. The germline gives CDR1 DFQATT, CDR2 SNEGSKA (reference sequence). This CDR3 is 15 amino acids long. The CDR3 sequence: CSARVGTGVITEAFF. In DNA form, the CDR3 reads TGCAGTGCTAGAGTCGGGACAGGGGTTATCACTGAAGCTTTCTTT.

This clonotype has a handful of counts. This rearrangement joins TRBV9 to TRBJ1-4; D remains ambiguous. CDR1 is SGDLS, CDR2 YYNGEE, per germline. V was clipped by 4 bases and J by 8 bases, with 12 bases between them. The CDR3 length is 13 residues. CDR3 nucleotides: TGTGCCAGCAGCACCGGGTCCGAGGAAAAACTGTTTTTT. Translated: CASSTGSEEKLFF.

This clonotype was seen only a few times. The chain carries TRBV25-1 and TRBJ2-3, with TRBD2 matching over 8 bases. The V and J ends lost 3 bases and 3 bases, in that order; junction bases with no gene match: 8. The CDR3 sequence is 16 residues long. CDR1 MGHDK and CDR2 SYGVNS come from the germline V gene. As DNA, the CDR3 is TGTGCCAGCAGTGAGACTGAGGGCGGGGGGACAGATACGCAGTATTTT. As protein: CASSETEGGGTDTQYF.

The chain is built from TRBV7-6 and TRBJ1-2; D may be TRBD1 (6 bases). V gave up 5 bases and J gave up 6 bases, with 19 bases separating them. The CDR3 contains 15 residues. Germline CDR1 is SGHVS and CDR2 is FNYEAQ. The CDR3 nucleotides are TGTGCCAGCAGCCCAAATACACAGGGATTCGATGGCTACACCTTC. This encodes CASSPNTQGFDGYTF.

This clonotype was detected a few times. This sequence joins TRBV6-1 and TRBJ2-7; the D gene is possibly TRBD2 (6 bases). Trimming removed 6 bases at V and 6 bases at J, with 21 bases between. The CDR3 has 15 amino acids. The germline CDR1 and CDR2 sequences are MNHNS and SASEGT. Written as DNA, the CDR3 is TGTGCCAGCAGGCCCCTCGGGAGCGGGTCAAGCGAGCAGTACTTC. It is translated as CASRPLGSGSSEQYF.

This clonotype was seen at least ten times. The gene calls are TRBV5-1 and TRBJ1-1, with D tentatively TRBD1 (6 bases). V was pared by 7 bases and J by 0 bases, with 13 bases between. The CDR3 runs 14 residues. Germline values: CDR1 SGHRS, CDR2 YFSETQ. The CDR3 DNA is TGCGCCAGCTGCCTAGGGGGGGTGAACACTGAAGCTTTCTTT. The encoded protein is CASCLGGVNTEAFF.

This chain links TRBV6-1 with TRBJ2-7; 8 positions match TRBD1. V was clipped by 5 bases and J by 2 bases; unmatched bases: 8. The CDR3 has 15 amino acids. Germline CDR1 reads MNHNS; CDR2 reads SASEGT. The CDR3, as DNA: TGTGCCAGCAGTAGCTGGGACAGGTTAACCTACGAGCAGTACTTC. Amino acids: CASSSWDRLTYEQYF.